This T cell receptor (beta chain) comes out of a study of siplizumab effects on memory and regulatory T cells. Broader study findings: Naive T cell populations appeared to exhibit greater diversity than memory cells and appeared to be major alloresponse contributors. Many proliferating CD4+ or CD8+ clones remained unclassified. Roughly 75-95% of them could not be assigned either a naive or a memory phenotype.

Germline lookup yields CDR1 SGHRS and CDR2 YFSETQ. The CDR3 runs 13 residues. Between the trimmed V and J ends, which lost 3 bases and 9 bases, there was a span of 13 bases. Per sample, the assay covered 80,000 to 100,000 TCR templates. Data came from immunoSEQ multiplex PCR; TCRdb stores just in-frame clones and leaves some out. The sample yields fewer than 70,000 clones, over 75% seen once. About this clone itself: Its antigen is still unknown.

The origin of this receptor is a human donor in good health. This chain uses TRBV5-1 with TRBJ2-1; D ambiguous. The sample comprised Tregs sorted from blood. The CDR3 DNA is TGCGCCAGCAGCTCCCGTAACTTAGGTGAGCAGTTCTTC. Translation: CASSSRNLGEQFF.